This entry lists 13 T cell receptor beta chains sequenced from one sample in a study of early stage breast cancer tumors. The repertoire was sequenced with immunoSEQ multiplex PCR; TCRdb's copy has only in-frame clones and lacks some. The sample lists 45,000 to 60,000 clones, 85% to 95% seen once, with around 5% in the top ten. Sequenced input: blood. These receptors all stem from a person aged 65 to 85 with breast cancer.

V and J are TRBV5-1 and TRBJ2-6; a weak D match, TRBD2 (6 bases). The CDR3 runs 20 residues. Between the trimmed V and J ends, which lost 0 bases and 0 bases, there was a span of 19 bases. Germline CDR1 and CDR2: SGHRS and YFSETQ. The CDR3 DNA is TGCGCCAGCAGCTTGGGCCGACAGCCGACTAGGAGCTCTGGGGCCAACGTCCTGACTTTC. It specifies CASSLGRQPTRSSGANVLTF.

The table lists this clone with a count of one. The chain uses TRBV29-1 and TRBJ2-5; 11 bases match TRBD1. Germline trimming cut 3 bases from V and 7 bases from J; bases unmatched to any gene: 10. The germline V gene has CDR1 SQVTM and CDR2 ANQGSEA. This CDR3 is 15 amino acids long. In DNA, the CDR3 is TGCAGCGTTGACGCTCCCGGACAGGGGGCAGGGACCCAGTACTTC. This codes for CSVDAPGQGAGTQYF.

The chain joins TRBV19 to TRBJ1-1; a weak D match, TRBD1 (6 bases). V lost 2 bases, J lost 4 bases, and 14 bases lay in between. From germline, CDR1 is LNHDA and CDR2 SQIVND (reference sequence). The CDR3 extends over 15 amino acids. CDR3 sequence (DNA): TGTGCCAGTAGTATAATCGGTAGAGGGGGCACTGAAGCTTTCTTT. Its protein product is CASSIIGRGGTEAFF.

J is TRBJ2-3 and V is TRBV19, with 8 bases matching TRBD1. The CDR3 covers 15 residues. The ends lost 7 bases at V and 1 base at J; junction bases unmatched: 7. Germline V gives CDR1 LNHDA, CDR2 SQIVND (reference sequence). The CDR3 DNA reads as TGTGCCAGTAAGTCGACAGGGGAGGGCACAGATACGCAGTATTTT. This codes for CASKSTGEGTDTQYF.

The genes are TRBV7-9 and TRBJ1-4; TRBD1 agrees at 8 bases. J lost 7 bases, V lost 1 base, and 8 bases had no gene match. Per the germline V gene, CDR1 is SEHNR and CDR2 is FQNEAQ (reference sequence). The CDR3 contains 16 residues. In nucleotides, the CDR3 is TGTGCCAGCAGCTTAGGGACACGGACAGGGAGTGAAAAACTGTTTTTT. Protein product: CASSLGTRTGSEKLFF.

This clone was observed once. This chain's CDR3 is CAWNPGQGDYGYTF. The CDR3 coding sequence is TGTGCCTGGAATCCGGGACAGGGTGACTATGGCTACACCTTC. The chain is built from TRBV30 and TRBJ1-2; 9 bases are shared with TRBD1. CDR3 length equals 14 residues. V lost 4 bases and J lost 3; bases outside the gene matches: 6. Germline V CDR1 and CDR2: GTSNPN, SVGIG (reference sequence).

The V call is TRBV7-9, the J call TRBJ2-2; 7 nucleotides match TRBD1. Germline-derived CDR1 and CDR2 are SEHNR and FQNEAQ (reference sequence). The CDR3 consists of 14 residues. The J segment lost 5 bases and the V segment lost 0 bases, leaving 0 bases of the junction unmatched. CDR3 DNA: TGTGCCAGCAGCTTAGCGGGACAGACCGGGGAGCTGTTTTTT. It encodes CASSLAGQTGELFF.

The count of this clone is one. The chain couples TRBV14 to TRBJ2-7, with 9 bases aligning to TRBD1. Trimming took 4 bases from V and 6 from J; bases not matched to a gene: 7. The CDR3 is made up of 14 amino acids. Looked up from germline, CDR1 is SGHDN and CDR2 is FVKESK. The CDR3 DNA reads TGTGCCAGCAGCCCCGGACAGGGGAGGGGCGAGCAGTACTTC. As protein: CASSPGQGRGEQYF.

This chain's CDR3 is CASSPQREATGELFF. In nucleotides, the CDR3 is TGTGCCAGCTCACCCCAGCGGGAGGCCACCGGGGAGCTGTTTTTT. V and J are TRBV18 and TRBJ2-2, with 9 bases identical to TRBD2. CDR1 and CDR2 from the germline V gene are KGHSH and LQKENI. This CDR3 spans 15 amino acids. Trimming at V came to 3 bases and at J to 4 bases, leaving 3 bases not matched to a gene. The whole variable domain, remainder taken from reference TRBV18 and TRBJ2-2, is NAGVMQNPRHLVRRRGQEARLRCSPMKGHSHVYWYRQLPEEGLKFMVYLQKENIIDESGMPKERFSAEFPKEGPSILRIQQVVRGDSAAYFCASSPQREATGELFFGEGSRLTVL.

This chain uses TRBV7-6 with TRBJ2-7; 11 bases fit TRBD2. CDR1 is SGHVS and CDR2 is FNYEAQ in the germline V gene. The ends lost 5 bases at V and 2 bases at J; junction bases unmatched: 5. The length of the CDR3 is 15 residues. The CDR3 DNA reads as TGTGCCAGCAGCGTAGTAGCGGGAGGGGCCTACGAGCAGTACTTC. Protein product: CASSVVAGGAYEQYF.

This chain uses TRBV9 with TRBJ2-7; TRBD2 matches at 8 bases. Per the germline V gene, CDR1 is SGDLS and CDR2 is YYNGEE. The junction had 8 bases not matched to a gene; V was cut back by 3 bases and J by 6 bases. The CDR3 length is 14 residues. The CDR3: CASSEGSGRGEQYF. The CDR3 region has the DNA TGTGCCAGCAGCGAGGGGAGCGGGAGAGGCGAGCAGTACTTC.

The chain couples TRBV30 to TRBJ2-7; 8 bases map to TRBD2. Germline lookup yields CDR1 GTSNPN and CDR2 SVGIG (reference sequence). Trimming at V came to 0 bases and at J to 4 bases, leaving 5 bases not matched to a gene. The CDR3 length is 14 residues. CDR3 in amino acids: CAWSVGGRRYEQYF. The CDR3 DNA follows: TGTGCCTGGAGTGTTGGCGGGAGGCGGTACGAGCAGTACTTC.

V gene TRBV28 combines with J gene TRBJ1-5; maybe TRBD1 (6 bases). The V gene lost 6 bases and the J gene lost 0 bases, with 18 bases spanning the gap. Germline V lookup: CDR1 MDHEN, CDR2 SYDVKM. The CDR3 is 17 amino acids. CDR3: CASRPPGTPYSNQPQHF. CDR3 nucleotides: TGTGCCAGCAGACCCCCTGGGACACCTTATAGCAATCAGCCCCAGCATTTT.